The 26 T cell receptor beta chains reported below all come from one sample, sequenced in a study of cytomegalovirus exposure and HLA in healthy donors. The PCR ran on 60 Vbeta and 13 Jbeta primers. TCRdb keeps only in-frame clones here, not all; method: immunoSEQ multiplex PCR. Its table lists about 210,000 clones. The sequenced material came from PBMCs. These TCRs come from a woman aged 30 to 39 in good health and CMV-seropositive.

V usage is TRBV6-5 and J usage is TRBJ1-6; weak D call: TRBD1 (6 bases). V was pared by 2 bases and J by 5 bases, with 10 bases between. The CDR3 length is 15 residues. Germline CDR1 reads MNHEY; CDR2 reads SVGAGI. The CDR3 protein is CASSYQGTDNSPLHF. In DNA, the CDR3 is TGTGCCAGCAGTTACCAGGGGACCGATAATTCACCCCTCCACTTT.

The V and J genes are TRBV15 and TRBJ2-1; TRBD2 aligns across 7 bases. CDR3 size: 13 residues. Trimming cost V 8 bases and J 1 base; bases outside gene matches: 2. Germline V gene sequence: CDR1 LNHNV, CDR2 YYDKDF (reference sequence). The CDR3 sequence is CATRGVSYNEQFF. CDR3 nucleotide sequence: TGTGCCACCCGGGGGGTTTCCTACAATGAGCAGTTCTTC.

The chain recombines TRBV6-1 with TRBJ2-2, with TRBD1 identical over 7 bases. From germline, CDR1 is MNHNS and CDR2 SASEGT. The CDR3 is 14 residues long. Unmatched junction bases numbered 8, after V lost 7 bases and J lost 6 bases. The DNA for the CDR3 is TGTGCCAGCACATTAGGGGGCCTTCCCGGGGAGCTGTTTTTT. Translated: CASTLGGLPGELFF.

V usage is TRBV11-1 and J usage is TRBJ1-2; a possible D gene is TRBD1 (5 bases). Trimming took 5 bases from V and 6 from J, leaving 10 bases between them. The germline V gene has CDR1 SGHAT and CDR2 FQDESV (reference sequence). The CDR3 extends over 12 amino acids. The CDR3: CASSQQGHGYTF. In DNA form, the CDR3 reads TGTGCCAGCAGCCAGCAGGGTCATGGCTACACCTTC.

The J gene is TRBJ2-7, the V gene TRBV14, with TRBD1 matching over 9 bases. The trim removed 1 base at V and 4 bases at J, leaving 11 bases unmatched. The CDR3 length is 17 residues. The germline V gene encodes CDR1 SGHDN and CDR2 FVKESK. The chain's CDR3 is CASSQAMVNRGRYEQYF. The DNA for the CDR3 is TGTGCCAGCAGCCAAGCAATGGTTAACAGGGGGCGGTACGAGCAGTACTTC.

V gene TRBV9 combines with J gene TRBJ2-3; 10 nucleotides match TRBD2. CDR3 size: 17 residues. CDR1 is SGDLS, CDR2 YYNGEE, per germline. Germline trimming cut 4 bases from V and 3 bases from J; bases unmatched to any gene: 11. The CDR3 sequence: CASSKLPTSGTTDTQYF. The CDR3 nucleotides are TGTGCCAGCAGCAAACTCCCTACTAGCGGGACAACAGATACGCAGTATTTT. The variable domain in full, with the rest retrieved from reference TRBV9 and TRBJ2-3, is DSGVTQTPKHLITATGQRVTLRCSPRSGDLSVYWYQQSLDQGLQFLIQYYNGEERAKGNILERFSAQQFPDLHSELNLSSLELGDSALYFCASSKLPTSGTTDTQYFGPGTRLTVL.

The chain employs TRBV4-3 and TRBJ1-3; D gene uncertain. CDR1 is LGHNA and CDR2 is YSLEER in the germline V gene. CDR3 length equals 15 residues. V lost 4 bases to trimming and J lost 0 bases, with 10 bases between them. CDR3 DNA sequence: TGCGCCAGCAGCCTCAGGCGAATCTCTGGAAACACCATATATTTT. Translation gives CASSLRRISGNTIYF.

The chain has TRBV2 and TRBJ2-5; the D is unclear. The length of the CDR3 is 13 residues. CDR1 and CDR2 from the germline V gene are SNHLY and FYNNEI. The ends were cut back, 4 bases at V and 0 bases at J, with 6 bases in the middle. The DNA of the CDR3 is TGTGCCAGCAGTGTGGTAGACCAAGAGACCCAGTACTTC. This encodes CASSVVDQETQYF.

The V call is TRBV7-9, the J call TRBJ2-7; no definite D call. Germline V gives CDR1 SEHNR, CDR2 FQNEAQ (reference sequence). Trimming pared 5 bases from V and 2 bases from J, leaving 7 bases between. The CDR3 length is 12 residues. The CDR3 DNA reads TGTGCCAGCAGCGTCGTCGCCTACGAGCAGTACTTC. It codes for CASSVVAYEQYF.

This CDR3 is CASSLGTGITTNEKLFF. The CDR3, as DNA: TGTGCCAGCAGCTTAGGGACAGGAATAACAACTAATGAAAAACTGTTTTTT. The J gene is TRBJ1-4, the V gene TRBV7-9; the match to TRBD1 covers 7 bases. The trim removed 1 base at V and 0 bases at J, leaving 5 bases unmatched. The germline V gene encodes CDR1 SEHNR and CDR2 FQNEAQ (reference sequence). The CDR3 extends over 17 amino acids.

The V call is TRBV7-8, the J call TRBJ2-7; TRBD1 matches at 7 bases. The germline V gene has CDR1 SGHVS and CDR2 FQNEAQ. V was clipped by 8 bases and J by 5 bases; unmatched bases: 9. CDR3 size: 13 residues. The CDR3 bases are TGTGCCAGCGGACAGGAAGGGCGGAACGAGCAGTACTTC. Encoded protein: CASGQEGRNEQYF.

This chain joins TRBV7-9 and TRBJ2-1, with 10 bases lining up with TRBD2. V shed 5 bases, J shed 5 bases, and the junction held 9 bases outside the gene matches. The CDR3 has 16 residues. Germline CDR1 and CDR2: SEHNR and FQNEAQ (reference sequence). The CDR3 DNA reads as TGTGCCAGCAGCCTAAATAGCGGGGGGTTTAACAATGAGCAGTTCTTC. Its translation: CASSLNSGGFNNEQFF.

This sequence joins TRBV5-4 and TRBJ2-7, with 7 bases that match TRBD1. Germline lookup yields CDR1 SGHNT and CDR2 YYREEE (reference sequence). There are 15 residues in the CDR3. The trim removed 4 bases at V and 0 bases at J, leaving 7 bases unmatched. CDR3 loop: CASSLLRQGSYEQYF. In DNA form, the CDR3 reads TGTGCCAGCAGCCTCCTCAGACAGGGCTCCTACGAGCAGTACTTC. The full variable domain, completed using reference TRBV5-4 and TRBJ2-7, is ETGVTQSPTHLIKTRGQQVTLRCSSQSGHNTVSWYQQALGQGPQFIFQYYREEENGRGNFPPRFSGLQFPNYSSELNVNALELDDSALYLCASSLLRQGSYEQYFGPGTRLTVT.

The V gene is TRBV6-5, the J gene TRBJ1-5, with D hard to call. Germline assignment: CDR1 MNHEY and CDR2 SVGAGI. The CDR3 is 15 amino acids. V was trimmed by 6 bases and J by 0 bases, leaving 12 bases between them. The CDR3 DNA follows: TGTGCCAGCAGAGAGAGCCTTTATAGCAATCAGCCCCAGCATTTT. This encodes CASRESLYSNQPQHF.

This chain uses TRBV10-1 with TRBJ2-4, with D perhaps matching TRBD2 (5 bases). The CDR3 has 14 amino acids. With 4 bases removed from V and 0 bases from J, the gap between germline ends came to 7 bases. Germline V gene lookup returns CDR1 WNHNN and CDR2 SYGVQD (reference sequence). As DNA, the CDR3 is TGCGCCAGCAGTGGGGGAGAAGCCAAAAACATTCAGTACTTC. This encodes CASSGGEAKNIQYF.

The V and J genes are TRBV5-6 and TRBJ1-4; TRBD1 aligns across 9 bases. Per germline, CDR1 SGHDT and CDR2 YYEEEE. V was clipped by 4 bases and J by 1 base; unmatched bases: 5. The length of the CDR3 is 16 residues. CDR3 DNA sequence: TGTGCCAGCAGCCTACAGGGGGCGGGAACTAATGAAAAACTGTTTTTT. As protein: CASSLQGAGTNEKLFF. The variable domain in full, completed from reference TRBV5-6 and TRBJ1-4, reads DAGVTQSPTHLIKTRGQQVTLRCSPKSGHDTVSWYQQALGQGPQFIFQYYEEEERQRGNFPDRFSGHQFPNYSSELNVNALLLGDSALYLCASSLQGAGTNEKLFFGSGTQLSVL.

This chain joins TRBV19 and TRBJ2-1; D possibly corresponds to TRBD2 (5 bases). There are 14 residues in the CDR3. The V end was cut by 8 bases, the J end by 7 bases, with 18 bases between. Germline CDR1 is LNHDA and CDR2 is SQIVND (reference sequence). The CDR3 spells CASGLPLRRNEQFF. The CDR3 DNA reads as TGTGCCAGTGGGTTACCCCTGAGGAGGAATGAGCAGTTCTTC.

J is TRBJ1-6 and V is TRBV6-5; no clear D. Germline CDR1 is MNHEY and CDR2 is SVGAGI. Trimming took off 0 bases at V and 7 bases at J, with 7 bases between the two ends. The CDR3 has 14 residues. CDR3 sequence: CASSYSARNSPLHF. CDR3 nucleotides: TGTGCCAGCAGTTACTCGGCTAGAAATTCACCCCTCCACTTT.

The chain joins TRBV10-3 to TRBJ2-2; 8 nucleotides align to TRBD1. Per germline, CDR1 ENHRY and CDR2 SYGVKD. Trimming at V came to 6 bases and at J to 2 bases, leaving 5 bases not matched to a gene. This CDR3 comprises 15 residues. The CDR3 bases are TGTGCCATCAGGACAGGGGCCCTTAACACCGGGGAGCTGTTTTTT. It specifies CAIRTGALNTGELFF.

The genes are TRBV7-9 and TRBJ2-7; 8 bases match TRBD1. Unmatched junction bases numbered 5, after V lost 2 bases and J lost 5 bases. CDR1 and CDR2 (germline): SEHNR, FQNEAQ (reference sequence). The CDR3 has 14 amino acids. Here the CDR3 DNA reads TGTGCCAGCAGCTTACCGGACAGGGCCCACGAGCAGTACTTC. Its protein is CASSLPDRAHEQYF.

This chain links TRBV10-2 with TRBJ1-5; 7 nucleotides line up with TRBD1. Germline loops: CDR1 WSHSY, CDR2 SAAADI. The V gene end was trimmed by 7 bases and the J gene end by 4 bases; junction bases not matched to a gene: 4. CDR3 size: 13 residues. CDR3 sequence: CASTGQNNQPQHF. In DNA, the CDR3 is TGCGCCAGCACGGGACAGAATAATCAGCCCCAGCATTTT.

The DNA for the CDR3 is TGTGCCAGCAGTGAGGACAGGGACTACGAGCAGTACTTC. It yields the protein CASSEDRDYEQYF. The gene calls are TRBV6-1 and TRBJ2-7; the match to TRBD1 covers 8 bases. V shed 3 bases, J shed 3 bases, and the junction held 1 base outside the gene matches. The germline gives CDR1 MNHNS, CDR2 SASEGT. The CDR3 covers 13 residues.

The genes are TRBV10-3 and TRBJ1-3; D gene ambiguous. The CDR3 loop spans 16 amino acids. V gave up 6 bases and J gave up 0 bases, with 15 bases separating them. Germline loops: CDR1 ENHRY, CDR2 SYGVKD. The CDR3 region is CAIRRQTEFSGNTIYF. The CDR3 nucleotides are TGTGCCATCAGGCGCCAAACAGAATTCTCTGGAAACACCATATATTTT.

V usage is TRBV4-2 and J usage is TRBJ2-2; 7 bases align to TRBD1. V lost 1 base and J lost 4; bases outside the gene matches: 3. Germline assignment: CDR1 LGHNA and CDR2 YNFKEQ. CDR3 size: 15 residues. This CDR3 is CASSQAWDSTGELFF. Written as DNA, the CDR3 is TGTGCCAGCAGCCAAGCTTGGGACAGCACCGGGGAGCTGTTTTTT.

The chain couples TRBV4-2 to TRBJ1-1; 9 nucleotides align to TRBD1. The germline CDR1 and CDR2 sequences are LGHNA and YNFKEQ. This CDR3 spans 16 amino acids. V was clipped by 4 bases and J by 0 bases; unmatched bases: 6. DNA of the CDR3: TGTGCCAGCAGCCGGGGACAGGGACCTATGAACACTGAAGCTTTCTTT. This sequence encodes CASSRGQGPMNTEAFF.

V and J are TRBV10-3 and TRBJ2-7; 7 bases agree with TRBD1. The germline CDR1 and CDR2 sequences are ENHRY and SYGVKD. This CDR3 comprises 14 residues. The trim removed 10 bases at V and 1 base at J, leaving 10 bases unmatched. The CDR3 DNA follows: TGTGCCACCAAGGACCGGGACAGTTCCTACGAGCAGTACTTC. This sequence encodes CATKDRDSSYEQYF.